This T cell receptor (beta chain) appears in the sequencing data of a study of Graves' ophthalmopathy and Graves' hyperthyroidism. This clonotype was detected ten times or more. Its antigen remains unidentified. Beta-chain TCR CDR3 regions were amplified from RNA transcripts. RT-PCR in the first round used HTBI primers; a second-round multiplex PCR followed. TCRdb re-called the multiplex PCR reads with MiXCR, one entry per CDR3 protein. The repertoire holds some 200,000 distinct CDR3 sequences, with 29% as singletons. Germline CDR1 MNHEY, CDR2 SVGAGI. This CDR3 is built from 14 residues. V gave up 2 bases and J gave up 5 bases; unmatched junction bases: 5. General observations from the study: Using a 13-signature model, the authors split ophthalmopathy from stable hyperthyroidism, with 87.88% sensitivity and 65% to 82% specificity. Blood also contained most of the expanded thyroid clonotypes above 0.001 frequency.

The sequencing input was peripheral blood. This chain connects TRBV6-5 to TRBJ2-7; 8 bases line up with TRBD2. The clonotype comes from a man between 50 and 59 years old with Graves' ophthalmopathy. The CDR3 sequence: CASSYAGGQDEQYF. The CDR3 DNA sequence: TGTGCCAGCAGTTACGCGGGGGGCCAGGACGAGCAGTACTTC.